This is a list of T cell receptor beta chains from one sample in a study of shared clonotypes between healthy human individuals. TCRdb's table, derived via immunoSEQ multiplex PCR, lists solely in-frame clones and lacks some. The profile covers about 1.1 million clones, with 70% to 80% appearing a single time and 0.5% to 0.6% taken by the ten largest. Input material: memory CD4+ T cells from PBMCs. Receptors were obtained from a man aged 18 to 29 in good health. Some clones in this sample may be carry-over from other donors' samples. Both conserved end residues are part of each CDR3. A D gene is named only where the DNA matches it firmly. Only part of the rows carry a size: once, few, many, or a class if the clone is expanded.

V: TRBV9; size: many; J: TRBJ1-1; D: TRBD1; CDR3: CASSVSDRGTEAFF; DNA: TGTGCCAGCAGCGTTTCTGACAGGGGCACTGAAGCTTTCTTT
V: TRBV6-1; size: -; J: TRBJ1-3; D: TRBD1; CDR3: CASSEFYRGSSGNTIYF; DNA: TGTGCCAGCAGTGAATTTTACAGGGGTTCTTCTGGAAACACCATATATTTT
V: TRBV7-3; size: -; J: TRBJ1-2; D: -; CDR3: CASRPSGDPYGYTF; DNA: TGTGCCAGCAGGCCTTCAGGGGACCCCTATGGCTACACCTTC
V: TRBV28; size: -; J: TRBJ2-7; D: TRBD1; CDR3: CASSSTMTTGLPYEQYF; DNA: TGTGCCAGCAGTTCGACGATGACGACAGGGCTACCCTACGAGCAGTACTTC
V: TRBV27; size: -; J: TRBJ2-2; D: -; CDR3: CASSFRSSPPDTGELFF; DNA: TGTGCCAGCAGTTTTCGATCGTCCCCCCCCGACACCGGGGAGCTGTTTTTT
V: TRBV6-4; size: -; J: TRBJ2-7; D: TRBD1; CDR3: CARRQGREQYF; DNA: TGTGCCAGAAGACAGGGGCGGGAGCAGTACTTC
V: TRBV11-1; size: many; J: TRBJ1-1; D: -; CDR3: CASSLPGFGTEAFF; DNA: TGTGCCAGCAGCTTACCTGGGTTTGGCACTGAAGCTTTCTTT
V: TRBV4-2; size: -; J: TRBJ1-1; D: TRBD1; CDR3: CASSQDRDRLHTEAFF; DNA: TGTGCCAGCAGCCAAGACCGGGACAGACTGCACACTGAAGCTTTCTTT
V: TRBV7-6; size: -; J: TRBJ1-2; D: -; CDR3: CASSLGGEVSNYGYTF; DNA: TGTGCCAGCAGCTTAGGCGGGGAGGTTTCGAACTATGGCTACACCTTC
V: TRBV5-1; size: -; J: TRBJ2-7; D: TRBD2; CDR3: CASSSLAGQVHEQYF; DNA: TGCGCCAGCAGCTCTTTAGCGGGTCAGGTCCACGAGCAGTACTTC
V: TRBV28; size: -; J: TRBJ1-4; D: -; CDR3: CASRQNEKLFF; DNA: TGTGCCAGCAGGCAGAATGAAAAACTGTTTTTT
V: TRBV30; size: once; J: TRBJ1-5; D: -; CDR3: CAWLRAPGGLGQPQHF; DNA: TGTGCCTGGTTAAGAGCCCCTGGGGGATTGGGCCAGCCCCAGCATTTT
V: TRBV6-6; size: -; J: TRBJ1-2; D: TRBD1; CDR3: CASSSADRAWGYGYTF; DNA: TGTGCCAGCAGTTCCGCTGACAGGGCATGGGGCTATGGCTACACCTTC
V: TRBV5-1; size: -; J: TRBJ2-7; D: TRBD2; CDR3: CASSLELAGVIAQYF; DNA: TGCGCCAGCAGCTTGGAACTAGCGGGAGTTATCGCGCAGTACTTC
V: TRBV5-1; size: -; J: TRBJ1-1; D: -; CDR3: CASSFLGAIGTEAFF; DNA: TGCGCCAGCAGCTTCCTGGGGGCCATTGGGACTGAAGCTTTCTTT
V: TRBV6-7; size: -; J: TRBJ2-1; D: -; CDR3: CATQGYNEQFF; DNA: TGTGCCACCCAGGGGTACAATGAGCAGTTCTTC
V: TRBV4-3; size: -; J: TRBJ1-5; D: TRBD1; CDR3: CASSLSRDRYQPQHF; DNA: TGCGCCAGCAGCCTGTCCCGGGACAGATATCAGCCCCAGCATTTT
V: TRBV30; size: -; J: TRBJ1-4; D: -; CDR3: CAWGPNEKLFF; DNA: TGTGCCTGGGGGCCTAATGAAAAACTGTTTTTT
V: TRBV7-3; size: few; J: TRBJ2-1; D: -; CDR3: CASSLTRLGDEQFF; DNA: TGTGCCAGCAGCTTAACAAGACTAGGGGATGAGCAGTTCTTC
V: TRBV6-5; size: -; J: TRBJ1-5; D: -; CDR3: CASSTGAQPQHF; DNA: TGTGCCAGCAGTACTGGGGCACAGCCCCAGCATTTT
V: TRBV10-2; size: -; J: TRBJ2-7; D: TRBD2; CDR3: CASSSSGRAGRQYF; DNA: TGCGCCAGCAGTTCGAGCGGGAGGGCCGGGCGGCAGTACTTC
V: TRBV4-1; size: -; J: TRBJ2-3; D: -; CDR3: CASSQVGLYTDTQYF; DNA: TGCGCCAGCAGCCAGGTGGGCCTCTACACAGATACGCAGTATTTT
V: TRBV10-2; size: -; J: TRBJ2-2; D: -; CDR3: CASRLSRSNTGELFF; DNA: TGCGCCAGCAGACTCTCGCGATCGAACACCGGGGAGCTGTTTTTT
V: TRBV28; size: -; J: TRBJ2-2; D: TRBD2; CDR3: CASSFPTSGVGELFF; DNA: TGTGCCAGCAGTTTCCCGACTAGCGGGGTCGGGGAGCTGTTTTTT
V: TRBV6-5; size: -; J: TRBJ2-7; D: -; CDR3: CASSTDKGLLELYF; DNA: TGTGCCAGCAGCACCGATAAGGGACTCCTGGAGCTGTACTTC
V: TRBV14; size: once; J: TRBJ2-3; D: -; CDR3: CASSQDWSGGGDTQYF; DNA: TGTGCCAGCAGCCAAGATTGGTCGGGGGGCGGAGATACGCAGTATTTT
V: TRBV28; size: -; J: TRBJ1-2; D: TRBD1; CDR3: CASSLGQGRGYTF; DNA: TGTGCCAGCAGTCTGGGACAGGGCAGGGGCTACACCTTC
V: TRBV4-3; size: -; J: TRBJ1-6; D: -; CDR3: CASSLRPGNSPLHF; DNA: TGCGCCAGCAGCTTGAGACCCGGGAATTCACCCCTCCACTTT
V: TRBV6-1; size: -; J: TRBJ1-6; D: -; CDR3: CASSDRERSPLHF; DNA: TGTGCCAGCAGTGACAGGGAGCGTTCACCCCTCCACTTT
V: TRBV7-3; size: -; J: TRBJ1-4; D: -; CDR3: CASSLGTQTPGKLFF; DNA: TGTGCCAGCAGCTTAGGGACCCAAACCCCGGGGAAACTGTTTTTT
V: TRBV28; size: -; J: TRBJ2-7; D: -; CDR3: CASRRPAGRTYEQYF; DNA: TGTGCCAGCAGACGACCTGCGGGACGCACCTACGAGCAGTACTTC
V: TRBV7-2; size: -; J: TRBJ2-7; D: -; CDR3: CASSLESSSYEQYF; DNA: TGTGCCAGCAGCTTAGAGTCCAGCTCCTACGAGCAGTACTTC
V: TRBV5-1; size: -; J: TRBJ2-7; D: -; CDR3: CASSLAVDSYEQYF; DNA: TGCGCCAGCAGCTTGGCCGTAGACTCCTACGAGCAGTACTTC
V: TRBV7-2; size: -; J: TRBJ1-1; D: -; CDR3: CASSLEGITEAFF; DNA: TGTGCCAGCAGCTTAGAGGGGATCACTGAAGCTTTCTTT
V: TRBV30; size: -; J: TRBJ2-2; D: TRBD1; CDR3: CAWGQGLGELFF; DNA: TGTGCCTGGGGACAGGGGCTGGGGGAGCTGTTTTTT
V: TRBV29-1; size: -; J: TRBJ2-1; D: -; CDR3: CSATSSDEQFF; DNA: TGCAGCGCCACCTCGTCGGATGAGCAGTTCTTC
V: TRBV27; size: -; J: TRBJ1-1; D: -; CDR3: CASSLSDYTEAFF; DNA: TGTGCCAGCAGTTTATCAGACTACACTGAAGCTTTCTTT
V: TRBV6-5; size: -; J: TRBJ1-1; D: -; CDR3: CASTPRREAAEAFF; DNA: TGTGCCAGCACCCCCCGCAGGGAGGCTGCTGAAGCTTTCTTT
V: TRBV7-3; size: once; J: TRBJ1-2; D: TRBD1; CDR3: CASSSNDRGGGYTF; DNA: TGTGCCAGCAGCTCCAACGACAGGGGAGGTGGCTACACCTTC
V: TRBV29-1; size: -; J: TRBJ2-7; D: TRBD1; CDR3: CSVPIRQGEQYF; DNA: TGCAGCGTACCAATCCGACAGGGCGAGCAGTACTTC
V: TRBV19; size: few; J: TRBJ1-4; D: -; CDR3: CASSHGSNEKLFF; DNA: TGTGCCAGTAGTCACGGAAGTAATGAAAAACTGTTTTTT
V: TRBV29-1; size: -; J: TRBJ2-1; D: TRBD1; CDR3: CSVMGQGNSYNEQFF; DNA: TGCAGCGTTATGGGACAGGGAAACTCCTACAATGAGCAGTTCTTC
V: TRBV2; size: -; J: TRBJ1-2; D: TRBD1; CDR3: CASLRQGMGYGYTF; DNA: TGTGCCAGCCTGAGACAGGGGATGGGCTATGGCTACACCTTC
V: TRBV2; size: -; J: TRBJ2-1; D: -; CDR3: CASSELGARTYNEQFF; DNA: TGTGCCAGCAGTGAATTGGGGGCGCGGACCTACAATGAGCAGTTCTTC